Listed here is a single TCR beta chain. Its antigen is currently not known. Base quality data are lacking; no much larger clone is found one base away. This sample is part of a study of cytomegalovirus exposure and HLA in healthy donors (dated by TCRdb to the late 2010s). Context from the whole study: An earlier analysis of approximately 640 of the donors reported approximately 270 Gb of sequence data and about 100 million unique TCR beta sequences from about 179 million T cells. An early release that covered some 630 HLA-typed donors contained approximately 320 gigabases of sequencing data and roughly 84 million unique TCR sequences. Among the roughly 430 genotyped donors, under 90% belonged to the genetic ancestry cluster associated with self-reported Caucasian donors. The study aimed to test whether signatures of past pathogen exposure could be identified by cataloging public T cell receptors. The study used immunosequencing to profile the T cell repertoires of around 600 subjects and linked those repertoires to cytomegalovirus serostatus. Along with the approximately 620-subject first cohort, a separate validation cohort of over 90 different subjects was used. To predict cytomegalovirus infection status, the study combined high-throughput TCR immunosequencing, statistical association of individual TCRs with disease status, and machine learning. A later analysis re-analyzed previously published TCR beta repertoires from approximately 700 donors and added high-resolution HLA genotyping to study TCR occurrence patterns. In the later analysis, no new phenotypic data were used to find candidate immune exposures; instead, reliance was placed on TCR beta sequences and their occurrence across donors. An earlier analysis of 450 to 750 of the donors used high-throughput TCR beta sequencing to judge whether each TCR beta V gene segment behaved as functional or pseudogenic. Donor age, sex, ethnicity and CMV serostatus were collected together with the repertoire data. A later genetic analysis took genome-wide SNP genotypes for about 55% of the roughly 670 donors and used that subset as a discovery cohort. Every repertoire in the discovery cohort had been generated on one and the same sequencing platform. Both class I and class II loci were covered by HLA typing, at four-digit resolution. The number of donors typed differed by locus, with 629-630 for A, B, C, DRB1 and DQB1, around 560 for DQA1, under 610 for DPA1, and about 450 for DPB1. A handful of DR-DQ haplotypes were treated as single units for association and clustering because of strong linkage in the cohort. Among 300 to 500 genotyped donors of the cohort, an average of approximately 240,000 unique TCR beta nucleotide sequences was sequenced per donor, of which 15% to 20% were non-productive.

Study-wide conclusions, independent of this receptor: Only TCR beta chains were sequenced in this cohort, and the absence of alpha or paired-chain data limited detectable features. Correlated functional status among segregating V segments might reflect linkage disequilibrium, but an unknown experimental factor could not be ruled out. The study gave a list of some 150 TCR beta chains associated with cytomegalovirus. Specific HLA alleles were associated with 18,000 or so TCR beta sequences at a false discovery rate of 0.05 in a later analysis. When HLA alleles, especially DR and DQ, strongly co-occurred, TCR associations were difficult to assign to individual alleles. A later analysis found that TCR association rates varied across HLA loci, with DRB1 alleles showing the most associated TCRs and HLA-C alleles the fewest. A further reported finding was that TCR beta sequences accurately predicted the HLA-A and HLA-B alleles for most subjects in the first cohort. According to a later genetic analysis, donors in an Asian-associated ancestry cluster had fewer N-insertions in productive TCRs than the approximately 690-donor mean. An association between a missense DCLRE1C variant and V-gene and J-gene trimming of TCR beta chains was found in a later genetic analysis and replicated in an independent cohort. The classifier was reported to diagnose cytomegalovirus status with high specificity and sensitivity in both the original and validation cohorts. A later analysis reported that several top co-occurrence clusters appeared linked to parvovirus B19, influenza, CMV and Epstein-Barr virus. According to a later analysis, most CMV-associated TCR beta chains appeared to be HLA-restricted, and the HLA associations seemed to be driven largely by CMV exposure. Broadly in line with IMGT annotations, most TCR beta V segments showed up in productive rearrangements about 87% or about 30% of the time in an earlier analysis of around 550 of the donors. Because some donors lacked HLA typing at each locus, the association tests relied only on the typed subset. About 17 rarely observed V segments, including chromosome 9 orphons, were excluded from the earlier analysis of approximately 600 of the donors because counts were too low. The only immune exposure information available for the cohort was CMV serostatus. In a later analysis, HLA-associated TCR beta chains showed more clonal expansion and lower generation probabilities than non-associated chains that were equally common. According to the authors, the approach could potentially be generalized to other disease states and immunological phenotypes. A group of highly shared sequence variants was considered likely to be a technical artifact of the sequencing pipeline. Across donors, most TCR sequences were observed very rarely, whereas some public TCRs were present in many individuals. Three of the identified cytomegalovirus-associated TCR beta chains were confirmed in vitro to be specific for cytomegalovirus antigens. The presence/absence analyses assumed that sequencing depth was roughly uniform across donors, and that assumption may not be true.

The cohort consisted of hundreds of healthy bone marrow donors. All cohort members were sampled while nominally healthy, although unrecorded immune exposures were likely present. The donor was CMV seropositive and was included in the group of approximately 310 seropositive cohort members. Each donor provided a peripheral blood sample, and peripheral blood mononuclear cells were used for TCR beta sequencing. The Qiagen DNeasy Blood Extraction Kit was used to extract genomic DNA from the blood cell samples. The protocol used for the library was the immunoSEQ multiplex PCR assay. The multiplex PCR relied on a mix of 60 forward primers for TCR Vbeta segments and 13 reverse primers for TCR Jbeta segments. Amplification of the CDR3 region of rearranged TCR beta genes was performed with a multiplex PCR assay on genomic DNA. On the Illumina HiSeq System, the amplified TCR beta libraries were sequenced as 87-base-pair reads. The published analysis was carried out like this. Across the 600 to 700 repertoires, a later analysis counted approximately 83 million unique TCR beta chains, roughly 11 million of which were shared by at least two donors. Raw reads were error-corrected and collapsed into unique sequences with a nearest-neighbor algorithm that merged closely related sequences to remove PCR and sequencing errors. CDR3 sequences were aligned to IMGT reference sequences to assign V, D and J gene segments. For a sequence to be retained, at least a six-nucleotide match to both a V gene segment and a J gene segment was required. A rearrangement counted as productive if the CDR3 had no stop codons and remained in frame with V and J, and every other rearrangement counted as non-productive. Following IMGT convention, CDR3 was defined as the stretch from the second conserved V-encoded cysteine up to the conserved J-encoded phenylalanine. In an earlier analysis of around 600 of the donors, sequences lacking an unambiguous match to a single V gene segment were excluded. In an earlier analysis of approximately 610 of the donors, V segments were called functional above 56.7% productive rearrangements and were called segregating when the between-donor standard deviation exceeded 5%. A statistical classification framework was built for diagnosing cytomegalovirus status from the catalog of TCR beta chain sequences. V and J gene assignment, in a later analysis, came from comparing TCR nucleotide sequences with IMGT/GENE-DB human TR gene sequences. In a later analysis, CDR3 sequences and most-parsimonious VDJ recombination scenarios were assigned using the TCRdist pipeline. In a later analysis, each TCR beta chain was defined by its CDR3 amino acid sequence together with its V-gene family, and reads lacking a unique V-gene family were excluded. In a later analysis, nearly 600 highly shared, low-generation-probability nucleotide sequences were removed to address suspected cross-contamination and a sequencing artifact. In a later analysis, a clonal expansion index was calculated for each public chain from normalized within-repertoire ranks of inferred template counts. A later analysis computed generation probabilities with a VDJ recombination model fitted to out-of-frame rearrangements, and checked the results against IGoR. In a later analysis, TCR-TCR, TCR-HLA and TCR-CMV co-occurrence was scored with hypergeometric tests, and a repertoire-size bias correction was applied to TCR pairs. In a later analysis, false discovery rates were estimated by permuting HLA or CMV assignments 20 times. In a later analysis, co-occurring TCRs were grouped using DBSCAN, and TCRdist sequence similarity was added for clustering within HLA-allele-positive subsets. Repertoires with fewer than 30,000 or more than 120,000 public chains were left out of co-occurrence clustering, as were about five repertoires with anomalous nucleotide sharing. What TCRdb holds here is the immuneACCESS table cut down to in-frame rearrangements. Part of the clones is not present; checked against another copy, under half of the missing clones reflect an unresolved V gene, and the others are unexplained. V, J and clone size derive from that table, while D and trimming were established from the DNA sequence. The sample contains 130,000 to 150,000 clones, around 78% of them found a single time. The ten most abundant clones make up roughly 2.4% of the sample.

Sequencing used PBMCs. The receptor was derived from a woman aged 18-29 years in good health and CMV-seropositive.

For the CDR3, the sequence is CASSELTNHEQFF. The nucleotide sequence reads TGTGCCAGCAGTGAGTTGACTAACCATGAGCAGTTCTTC. This chain joins TRBV25-1 to TRBJ2-1, with TRBD2 perhaps the D gene, on 5 matching bases. At the junction V is shortened by 3 bases and J by 8 bases, with 11 bases in between. From a lookup of the germline V gene, CDR1 and CDR2 are MGHDK and SYGVNS. The CDR3 has 13 amino acids, counting the end cysteine and phenylalanine. Only the CDR3 region is kept as DNA, spanning 39 bases read in frame from base 1.